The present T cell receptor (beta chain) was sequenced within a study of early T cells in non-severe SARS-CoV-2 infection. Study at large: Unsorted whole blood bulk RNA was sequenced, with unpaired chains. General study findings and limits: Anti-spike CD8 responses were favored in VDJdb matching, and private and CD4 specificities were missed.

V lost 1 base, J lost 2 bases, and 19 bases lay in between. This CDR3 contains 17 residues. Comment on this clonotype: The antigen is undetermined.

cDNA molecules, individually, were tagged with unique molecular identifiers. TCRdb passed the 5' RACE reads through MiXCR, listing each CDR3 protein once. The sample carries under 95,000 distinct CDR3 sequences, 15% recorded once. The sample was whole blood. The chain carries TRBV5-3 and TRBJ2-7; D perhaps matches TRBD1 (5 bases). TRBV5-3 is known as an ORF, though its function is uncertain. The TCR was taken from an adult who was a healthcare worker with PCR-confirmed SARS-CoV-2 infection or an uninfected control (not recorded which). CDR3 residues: CARSLRFPYRPPYEQYF. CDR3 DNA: TGTGCCAGAAGCTTGCGTTTCCCCTACAGGCCCCCCTACGAGCAGTACTTC.